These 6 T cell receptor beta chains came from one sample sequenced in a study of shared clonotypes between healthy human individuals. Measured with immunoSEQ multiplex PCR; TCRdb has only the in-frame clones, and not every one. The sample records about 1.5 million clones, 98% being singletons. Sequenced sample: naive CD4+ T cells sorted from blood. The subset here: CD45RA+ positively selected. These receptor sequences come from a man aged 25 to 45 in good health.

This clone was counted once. The DNA for the CDR3 is TGTGCCAGCAGCATCAGCGGCTCGAACAATGAGCAGTTCTTC. Amino acids: CASSISGSNNEQFF. The genes are TRBV9 and TRBJ2-1; D possibly corresponds to TRBD2 (5 bases). Germline V gene data show CDR1 as SGDLS and CDR2 as YYNGEE. This CDR3 spans 14 amino acids. Trimming left V 4 bases short and J 5 bases short, with 13 bases between.

The CDR3 region has the DNA TGTGCCAGCAGCTCTAGACCCTCCTACGAGCAGTACTTC. Residues: CASSSRPSYEQYF. This chain uses TRBV7-6 with TRBJ2-7, with no clear D. Between the trimmed V and J ends, which lost 4 bases and 0 bases, there was a span of 7 bases. CDR3 length: 13 amino acids. The germline CDR1 and CDR2 sequences are SGHVS and FNYEAQ.

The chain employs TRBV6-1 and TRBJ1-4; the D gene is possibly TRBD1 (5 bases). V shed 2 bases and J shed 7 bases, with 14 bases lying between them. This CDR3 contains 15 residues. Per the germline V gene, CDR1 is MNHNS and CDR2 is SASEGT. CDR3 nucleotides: TGTGCCAGCAGTGAATGGTGGGGGGTTGGTGAAAAACTGTTTTTT. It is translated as CASSEWWGVGEKLFF.

The CDR3 protein is CASSGQGNDEQYF. The CDR3 DNA sequence: TGCGCCAGCAGTGGACAGGGGAACGACGAGCAGTACTTC. The rearrangement links TRBV5-1 to TRBJ2-7; 9 positions agree with TRBD1. The CDR3 runs to 13 residues. Germline lookup yields CDR1 SGHRS and CDR2 YFSETQ. V lost 5 bases to trimming and J lost 5 bases; unmatched junction nucleotides: 5.

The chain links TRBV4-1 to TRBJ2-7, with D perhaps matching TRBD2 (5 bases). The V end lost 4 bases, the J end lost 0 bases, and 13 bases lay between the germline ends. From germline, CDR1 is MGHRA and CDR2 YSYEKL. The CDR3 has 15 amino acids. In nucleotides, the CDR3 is TGCGCCAGCAGCCCTGCTGCGGGCTTCTCCTACGAGCAGTACTTC. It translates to CASSPAAGFSYEQYF.

CDR3: CASSLENNEQFF. The CDR3 DNA follows: TGCGCCAGCAGTCTGGAGAACAATGAGCAGTTCTTC. The V call is TRBV5-1, the J call TRBJ2-1; D is unresolved. From germline, CDR1 is SGHRS and CDR2 YFSETQ. The CDR3 totals 12 residues. V lost 5 bases, J lost 5 bases, and 8 bases lay in between.